This entry concerns a single T cell receptor (beta chain). The sample belongs to a study of blood T cell repertoires in COVID-19. Study summary: The cDNA or gDNA used as material had been derived from T cells, B-cell-depleted T cells, or PBMCs.

Profiling relied on immunoSEQ multiplex PCR, and the TCRdb table lists in-frame clones only, not all of them. The sample holds approximately 170,000 clones, about four fifths seen once. This CDR3 has 10 residues. Looked up from germline, CDR1 is DFQATT and CDR2 is SNEGSKA (reference sequence). The V gene is TRBV20-1, the J gene TRBJ2-1; the D gene is possibly TRBD2 (6 bases). The clonotype originates from a woman aged 80 or over with active or convalescent COVID-19. Sequences were obtained from peripheral blood. CDR3 DNA: TGCAGATCCGGGAGAAATGAGCAGTTCTTC. Residues: CRSGRNEQFF.